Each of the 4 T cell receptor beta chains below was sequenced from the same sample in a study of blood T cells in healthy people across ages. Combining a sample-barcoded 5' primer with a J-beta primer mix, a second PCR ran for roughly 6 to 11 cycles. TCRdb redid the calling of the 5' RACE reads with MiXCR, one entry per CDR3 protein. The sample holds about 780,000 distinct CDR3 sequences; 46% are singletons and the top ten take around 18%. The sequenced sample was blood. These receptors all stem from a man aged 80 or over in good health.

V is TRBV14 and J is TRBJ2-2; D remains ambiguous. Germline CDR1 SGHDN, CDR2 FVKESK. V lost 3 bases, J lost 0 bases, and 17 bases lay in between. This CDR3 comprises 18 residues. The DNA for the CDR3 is TGTGCCAGCAGCCATTCTGACCCCTTCTACGCGAACACCGGGGAGCTGTTTTTT. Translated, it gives CASSHSDPFYANTGELFF.

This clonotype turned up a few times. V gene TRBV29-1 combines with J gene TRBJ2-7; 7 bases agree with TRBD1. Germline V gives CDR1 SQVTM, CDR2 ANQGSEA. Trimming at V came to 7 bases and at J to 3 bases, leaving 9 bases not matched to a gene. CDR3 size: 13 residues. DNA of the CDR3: TGCAGCGGATCCTCGACAGGGCGCTACGAGCAGTACTTC. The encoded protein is CSGSSTGRYEQYF.

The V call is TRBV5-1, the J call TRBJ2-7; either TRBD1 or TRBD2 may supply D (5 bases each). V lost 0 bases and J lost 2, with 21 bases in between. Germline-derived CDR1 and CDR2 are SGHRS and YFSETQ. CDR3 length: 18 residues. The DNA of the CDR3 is TGCGCCAGCAGCTTGGGAGAATCAACAGGACTGGATCCCTACGAGCAGTACTTC. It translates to CASSLGESTGLDPYEQYF.

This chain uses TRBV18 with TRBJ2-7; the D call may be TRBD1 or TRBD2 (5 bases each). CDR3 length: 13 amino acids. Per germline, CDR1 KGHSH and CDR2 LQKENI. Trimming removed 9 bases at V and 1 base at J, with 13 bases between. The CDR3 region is CASTGTSSYEQYF. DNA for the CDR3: TGTGCCAGTACGGGGACGAGTTCCTACGAGCAGTACTTC.